This T cell receptor beta chain was documented in a study of blood T cell repertoires in COVID-19. Study-level information: Sources were T cells, B-cell-depleted T cells, or PBMCs; the material itself was cDNA or gDNA.

The CDR3 has 15 amino acids. CDR1 and CDR2 from the germline V gene are LGHNA and YSLEER. V shed 2 bases, J shed 5 bases, and the junction held 4 bases outside the gene matches. The protocol was immunoSEQ multiplex PCR, while the TCRdb copy is restricted to in-frame clones and leaves out a portion. Here the sample spans 40,000 to 50,000 clones, 90% being singletons. The receptor was isolated from a man aged 65 to 79 with acute or convalescent COVID-19. The specimen sequenced was peripheral blood. The chain recombines TRBV4-3 with TRBJ2-5; 11 nucleotides agree with TRBD2. The CDR3 coding sequence is TGCGCCAGCAGCCAACGCGGACTAGCGGGCGAGACCCAGTACTTC. Encoded protein: CASSQRGLAGETQYF.